This entry features one T cell receptor beta chain sequence. Original methodology: Nucleated cell counts were estimated from reference gene primer amplification. Sequenced by immunoSEQ multiplex PCR; TCRdb stores in-frame clones only, minus some. V, J and clone size reflect that table, while D and trimming were determined from the DNA. The table has about 150,000 clones, 80% to 90% seen once. The source of the sample is a study of blood T cell repertoires in COVID-19. About the research overall: Researchers got acute and convalescent COVID-19 samples from the United States, Italy and Spain. PBMCs, B-cell-depleted T cells, or T cells provided the cDNA or gDNA that made up the material.

V lost 2 bases and J 8 bases, leaving 14 bases between the germline ends. The germline V gene encodes CDR1 SGHDT and CDR2 YYEEEE. The CDR3 contains 14 residues. The V call is TRBV5-6, the J call TRBJ2-1; D is perhaps TRBD1 (6 bases). The sequence was collected from a woman in her thirties or forties with acute or convalescent COVID-19. The sample taken for sequencing was peripheral blood. The chain's CDR3 is CASSLQGNPYEQFF. The DNA for the CDR3 is TGTGCCAGCAGCTTACAGGGTAACCCCTATGAGCAGTTCTTC. The variable domain in full, completed from reference TRBV5-6 and TRBJ2-1, reads DAGVTQSPTHLIKTRGQQVTLRCSPKSGHDTVSWYQQALGQGPQFIFQYYEEEERQRGNFPDRFSGHQFPNYSSELNVNALLLGDSALYLCASSLQGNPYEQFFGPGTRLTVL.